This T cell receptor (beta chain) was captured by sequencing in a study of T-cell reconstitution after alpha-beta-depleted transplantation in children. Germline V gene lookup returns CDR1 SQVTM and CDR2 ANQGSEA. The CDR3 covers 15 residues. With 0 bases removed from V and 4 bases from J, the gap between germline ends came to 15 bases. This clonotype has a count of ten or more. Its specificity is unknown. Unique molecular identifiers were used in preparing the TCRbeta library. From the PCR reads, TCRdb called clonotypes with MiXCR, one entry per CDR3 protein. This sample carries around 580,000 distinct CDR3 sequences, approximately 22% of them seen once, and the ten largest clones take 11% to 15%. Study results and caveats: Surviving recipient T cells and thymic progenitors produced the high day-60 TCRbeta diversity seen in some patients. At around two months after transplant, the alpha-beta T cells were reportedly derived from several hundred expanded clones that came from non-depleted graft cells.

The source was PBMCs, mostly from graft donor cells, collected 360 days after TCRalphabeta/CD19-depleted stem cell transplant. This clonotype was obtained from a boy under two years old who had a stem cell transplant for acute myeloid leukemia, so the T cells may come from the graft donor. This chain uses TRBV29-1 with TRBJ1-2; D perhaps matches TRBD1 (5 bases). CDR3 in amino acids: CSVEEGQGHIYGYTF. The CDR3, as DNA: TGCAGCGTTGAAGAAGGGCAGGGCCATATCTATGGCTACACCTTC. Combining the CDR3 with reference TRBV29-1 and TRBJ1-2 gives the whole variable domain SAVISQKPSRDICQRGTSLTIQCQVDSQVTMMFWYRQQPGQSLTLIATANQGSEATYESGFVIDKFPISRPNLTFSTLTVSNMSPEDSSIYLCSVEEGQGHIYGYTFGSGTRLTVV.